The entry below describes one T cell receptor beta chain. Vbeta (60) and Jbeta (13) primers were used in the PCR. Sequencing used immunoSEQ multiplex PCR; TCRdb keeps in-frame clones, though not all of them. This sample has about 120,000 clones, with more than 70% found just once. Trimming cost V 7 bases and J 6 bases; bases outside gene matches: 7. This CDR3 is 15 amino acids long. Looked up from germline, CDR1 is MGHRA and CDR2 is YSYEKL. This specimen belongs to a study of cytomegalovirus exposure and HLA in healthy donors. Source material: PBMCs. This chain connects TRBV4-1 to TRBJ2-2; TRBD2 matches at 11 bases. The TCR originated in a human donor in good health. This CDR3 is CASTHSGGAPGELFF. Here the CDR3 DNA reads TGCGCCAGCACCCATAGCGGGGGGGCCCCCGGGGAGCTGTTTTTT.